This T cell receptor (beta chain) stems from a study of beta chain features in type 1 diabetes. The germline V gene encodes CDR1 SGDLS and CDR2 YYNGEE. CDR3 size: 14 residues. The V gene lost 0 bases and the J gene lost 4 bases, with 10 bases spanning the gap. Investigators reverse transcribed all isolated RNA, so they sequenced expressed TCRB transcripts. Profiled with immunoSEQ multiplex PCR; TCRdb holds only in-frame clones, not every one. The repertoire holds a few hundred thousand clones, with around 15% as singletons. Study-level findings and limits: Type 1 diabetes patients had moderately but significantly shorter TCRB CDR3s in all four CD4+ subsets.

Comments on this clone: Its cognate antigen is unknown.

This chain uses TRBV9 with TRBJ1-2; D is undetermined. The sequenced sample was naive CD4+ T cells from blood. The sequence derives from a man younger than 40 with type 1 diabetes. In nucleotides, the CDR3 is TGTGCCAGCAGCGTAGCGACACGTCCCTATGGCTACACCTTC. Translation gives CASSVATRPYGYTF.